The next 21 T cell receptor beta chains were all read from a single sample in a study of shared clonotypes between healthy human individuals. Generated by immunoSEQ multiplex PCR, the TCRdb table keeps only in-frame clones and is missing some. The sample carries about 1 million clones, approximately 76% recorded once. Sample: memory CD4+ T cells sorted from blood. Subset noted: CD45RA-negative fraction. These receptors came from a man aged 18 to 35 in good health.

CDR3 coding DNA: TGTGCCAGCAGCTTAGCAGGGGCCGCGGCCGAGCAGTACTTC. It yields the protein CASSLAGAAAEQYF. The chain recombines TRBV7-9 with TRBJ2-7, with D possibly TRBD1 on 5 matching bases. Per germline, CDR1 SEHNR and CDR2 FQNEAQ (reference sequence). V gave up 0 bases and J gave up 6 bases, with 12 bases separating them. The CDR3 covers 14 residues.

The J gene is TRBJ1-2, the V gene TRBV6-1; D call uncertain. CDR3 length: 12 residues. Trimming took 4 bases from V and 7 from J, leaving 10 bases between them. Looked up from germline, CDR1 is MNHNS and CDR2 is SASEGT. The CDR3 coding sequence is TGTGCCAGCAGTGGGGGTGGTCTTGGCTACACCTTC. This encodes CASSGGGLGYTF.

About this clone: Other nucleotide sequences in the sample specify the same CDR3. V usage is TRBV5-1 and J usage is TRBJ1-1; D is uncertain. Trimming removed 0 bases from V and 3 bases from J, with 3 bases in between. The length of the CDR3 is 12 residues. The germline V gene has CDR1 SGHRS and CDR2 YFSETQ. CDR3: CASSLGYTEAFF. In nucleotides, the CDR3 is TGCGCCAGCAGCTTGGGTTACACTGAAGCTTTCTTT.

Worth noting for this clone: A junction end diverges from the germline sequence, so it may reflect a read error. The chain recombines TRBV7-2 with TRBJ2-5; the match to TRBD2 covers 13 bases. The CDR3 runs to 16 residues. Germline CDR1 is SGHTA and CDR2 is FQGNSA. The CDR3 DNA sequence: TGTGCCAGCAGCTACACTAGCGGGAGGGGGGAAGACACCCAGTACTTC. It encodes CASSYTSGRGEDTQYF.

This clone has only a few counts. This chain links TRBV7-9 with TRBJ1-2; D unclear. V was cut by 3 bases and J by 2 bases, with 7 bases left in between. In germline, CDR1 is SEHNR, CDR2 FQNEAQ (reference sequence). The CDR3 has 13 amino acids. CDR3 in DNA: TGTGCCAGCAGCTTGGGCATAAACTATGGCTACACCTTC. It is translated as CASSLGINYGYTF.

The chain is built from TRBV7-9 and TRBJ2-5; 9 nucleotides line up with TRBD1. The CDR3 totals 15 residues. The trim removed 6 bases at V and 2 bases at J, leaving 7 bases unmatched. The germline CDR1 and CDR2 sequences are SEHNR and FQNEAQ (reference sequence). CDR3 residues: CASRPTGGTQETQYF. The CDR3 nucleotides read TGTGCCAGCAGACCGACAGGGGGGACGCAAGAGACCCAGTACTTC.

The CDR3 is CASSRQGQSADTQYF. DNA of the CDR3: TGTGCCAGCAGCCGACAGGGTCAGAGCGCAGATACGCAGTATTTT. The chain has TRBV7-2 and TRBJ2-3, with TRBD1 identical over 7 bases. The CDR3 sequence is 15 residues long. After removal of 5 bases from V and 4 bases from J, the junction contained 9 bases not matched to a gene. The germline V gene has CDR1 SGHTA and CDR2 FQGNSA.

This clone is a singleton in its sample. This rearrangement joins TRBV6-5 to TRBJ1-6; D call uncertain. Germline CDR1 and CDR2: MNHEY and SVGAGI. CDR3 size: 14 residues. Trimming left V 6 bases short and J 7 bases short, with 13 bases between. The CDR3 loop reads CASRLESLNSPLHF. CDR3 nucleotide sequence: TGTGCCAGCAGACTCGAGAGTCTCAATTCACCCCTCCACTTT.

The chain couples TRBV28 to TRBJ2-3; D gene unclear. CDR3 length equals 16 residues. V lost 4 bases, J lost 0 bases, and 14 bases lay in between. Germline lookup yields CDR1 MDHEN and CDR2 SYDVKM. The CDR3 DNA is TGTGCCAGCAGTTCCCCGGGCGGTTTTAGCACAGATACGCAGTATTTT. Translated, it gives CASSSPGGFSTDTQYF.

The CDR3 region is CASSLRSSGGAGSYEQYF. The CDR3 DNA follows: TGCGCCAGCAGCTTGAGGTCTAGCGGGGGGGCCGGGTCCTACGAGCAGTACTTC. The genes are TRBV5-1 and TRBJ2-7; TRBD2 aligns across 12 bases. J lost 1 base, V lost 1 base, and 9 bases had no gene match. Germline CDR1 and CDR2: SGHRS and YFSETQ. CDR3 length: 18 amino acids.

A single count supports this clone. The chain uses TRBV7-8 and TRBJ2-7; TRBD1 is a possible D gene (6 bases). CDR1 is SGHVS, CDR2 FQNEAQ, per germline. V shed 0 bases and J shed 2 bases, with 14 bases lying between them. CDR3 length equals 16 residues. DNA for the CDR3: TGTGCCAGCAGCTTAGCGACAGGAGTTACCCCCTACGAGCAGTACTTC. This codes for CASSLATGVTPYEQYF.

The J gene is TRBJ1-3, the V gene TRBV29-1; 8 bases match TRBD1. Losses at the gene ends were 3 bases for V and 2 bases for J; bases not matched to a gene: 3. Germline assignment: CDR1 SQVTM and CDR2 ANQGSEA. The CDR3 has 14 residues. Here the CDR3 reads CSVETDRAGNTIYF. The CDR3 nucleotides read TGCAGCGTTGAGACGGACAGGGCTGGAAACACCATATATTTT.

The chain has TRBV5-4 and TRBJ2-3; 9 bases match TRBD2. Germline trimming cut 3 bases from V and 6 bases from J; bases unmatched to any gene: 8. Germline lookup yields CDR1 SGHNT and CDR2 YYREEE (reference sequence). CDR3 size: 15 residues. CDR3 in DNA: TGTGCCAGCAGCTCTCGGGCGGGGGGGCTTGATACGCAGTATTTT. As protein: CASSSRAGGLDTQYF.

This clone has only one observation. The rearrangement uses TRBV9 and TRBJ2-3; maybe TRBD2 (5 bases). With 0 bases removed from V and 11 bases from J, the gap between germline ends came to 19 bases. CDR1 SGDLS and CDR2 YYNGEE come from the germline V gene. The CDR3 consists of 15 residues. In DNA form, the CDR3 reads TGTGCCAGCAGCGTAGGGTACATCGGGGTTGAGAGGCAGTATTTT. Translation gives CASSVGYIGVERQYF.

The rearrangement uses TRBV5-4 and TRBJ2-5; TRBD1 matches at 12 bases. The V and J ends lost 7 bases and 4 bases, in that order; junction bases with no gene match: 5. From germline, CDR1 is SGHNT and CDR2 YYREEE (reference sequence). The CDR3 loop spans 14 amino acids. The CDR3: CASGGTGGGETQYF. In DNA, the CDR3 is TGTGCCAGCGGAGGGACAGGGGGCGGAGAGACCCAGTACTTC.

To note about this clone: This likely stems from a read error, as it lies one base from a far larger clone. This specimen includes other DNA sequences encoding the same CDR3. The gene calls are TRBV7-9 and TRBJ1-4; D is unclear. Trimming stripped 2 bases from V and 7 bases from J, with 5 bases between. This CDR3 is built from 12 residues. From germline, CDR1 is SEHNR and CDR2 FQNEAQ (reference sequence). CDR3 nucleotide sequence: TGTGCCAGCAGCTTAAATGGTGAAAAACTGTTTTTT. Translating it yields CASSLNGEKLFF.

This chain joins TRBV10-3 and TRBJ2-1, with 7 nucleotides matching TRBD2. The CDR3 consists of 12 residues. Losses at the gene ends were 4 bases for V and 10 bases for J; bases not matched to a gene: 4. Per the germline V gene, CDR1 is ENHRY and CDR2 is SYGVKD. CDR3 amino acids: CAISGTSDEQFF. The CDR3 DNA is TGTGCCATCAGTGGGACTAGTGACGAGCAGTTCTTC.

This clone is a singleton in its sample. The chain carries TRBV5-1 and TRBJ1-5, with 7 bases aligning to TRBD1. V shed 4 bases, J shed 4 bases, and the junction held 5 bases outside the gene matches. The germline V gene has CDR1 SGHRS and CDR2 YFSETQ. CDR3 length: 14 amino acids. Here the CDR3 reads CASSTGQTNQPQHF. The CDR3 DNA sequence: TGCGCCAGCAGCACGGGACAGACAAATCAGCCCCAGCATTTT.

This clone was seen a few times. The rearrangement links TRBV19 to TRBJ2-7, with D possibly being TRBD2 (6 bases). CDR3 length: 14 amino acids. The germline V gene has CDR1 LNHDA and CDR2 SQIVND (reference sequence). The V end lost 3 bases, the J end lost 3 bases, and 12 bases lay between the germline ends. The CDR3 region has the DNA TGTGCCAGTAGTATGCAGCGGGTCAACTACGAGCAGTACTTC. As protein: CASSMQRVNYEQYF.

This clone has just a few counts. The chain recombines TRBV15 with TRBJ2-5, with unresolved D. Germline V gives CDR1 LNHNV, CDR2 YYDKDF (reference sequence). Trimming left V 1 base short and J 1 base short, with 10 bases between. This CDR3 has 15 residues. The CDR3 coding sequence is TGTGCCACCAGCAGAGTCGTTGGCAGCCAAGAGACCCAGTACTTC. Translation: CATSRVVGSQETQYF.

This chain joins TRBV19 and TRBJ1-2; TRBD1 is a possible D gene (5 bases). Per germline, CDR1 LNHDA and CDR2 SQIVND (reference sequence). The V gene lost 5 bases and the J gene lost 2 bases, with 21 bases spanning the gap. The CDR3 sequence is 17 residues long. The CDR3, as DNA: TGTGCCAGTAGTGGGGGTGTAGTCTTCGGGAACAACTATGGCTACACCTTC. Protein: CASSGGVVFGNNYGYTF.